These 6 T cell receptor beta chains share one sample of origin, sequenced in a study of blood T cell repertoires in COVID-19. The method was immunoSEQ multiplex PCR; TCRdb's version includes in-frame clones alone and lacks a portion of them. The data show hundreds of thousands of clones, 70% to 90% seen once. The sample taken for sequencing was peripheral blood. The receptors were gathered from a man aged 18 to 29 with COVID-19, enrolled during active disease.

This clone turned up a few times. The CDR3 spells CASSLRPFPGQEKLFF. As DNA, the CDR3 is TGTGCCAGCAGCCTCCGGCCCTTTCCGGGACAGGAAAAACTGTTTTTT. The gene calls are TRBV3-1 (or the pseudogene TRBV3-2) and TRBJ1-4, with 7 positions matching TRBD1. Germline V lookup: CDR1 LGHDT, CDR2 YNNKEL (reference sequence). The trim removed 4 bases at V and 8 bases at J, leaving 13 bases unmatched. The CDR3 contains 16 residues.

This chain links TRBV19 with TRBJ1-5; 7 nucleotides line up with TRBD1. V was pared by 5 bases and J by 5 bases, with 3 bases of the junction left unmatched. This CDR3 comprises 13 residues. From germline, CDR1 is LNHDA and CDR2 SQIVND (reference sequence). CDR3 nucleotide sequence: TGTGCCAGTAGTTGGGACAGCGATCAGCCCCAGCATTTT. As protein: CASSWDSDQPQHF.

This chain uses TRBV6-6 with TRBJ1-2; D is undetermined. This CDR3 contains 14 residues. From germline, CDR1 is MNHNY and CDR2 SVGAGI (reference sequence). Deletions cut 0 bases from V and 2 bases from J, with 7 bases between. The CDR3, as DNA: TGTGCCAGCAGTTACTCTACAGAAAACTATGGCTACACCTTC. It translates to CASSYSTENYGYTF.

The CDR3 protein is CASSRLADSYNEQFF. CDR3 bases: TGTGCCAGTAGCCGACTAGCGGACTCCTACAATGAGCAGTTCTTC. The genes are TRBV19 and TRBJ2-1, with 9 nucleotides matching TRBD2. CDR3 length equals 15 residues. V was pared by 6 bases and J by 0 bases, with 3 bases of the junction left unmatched. CDR1 is LNHDA and CDR2 is SQIVND in the germline V gene (reference sequence).

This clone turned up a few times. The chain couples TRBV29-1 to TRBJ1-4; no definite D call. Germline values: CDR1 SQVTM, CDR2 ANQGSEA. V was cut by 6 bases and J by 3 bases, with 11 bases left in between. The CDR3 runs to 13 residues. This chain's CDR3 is CSVSAGANEKLFF. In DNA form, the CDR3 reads TGCAGCGTCTCTGCCGGAGCTAATGAAAAACTGTTTTTT.

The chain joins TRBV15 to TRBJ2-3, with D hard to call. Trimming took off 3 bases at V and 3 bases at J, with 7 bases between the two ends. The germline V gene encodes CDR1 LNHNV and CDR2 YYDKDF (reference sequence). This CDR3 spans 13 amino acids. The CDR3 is CATSSPSTDTQYF. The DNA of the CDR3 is TGTGCCACCAGCAGCCCTTCTACAGATACGCAGTATTTT.